A selection of T cell receptor beta chains follows, all from one sample in a study of post-analysis software for immune sequencing data. MiXCR, applied by TCRdb to the PCR reads, yields one record per CDR3 protein. This sample has roughly 800,000 distinct CDR3 sequences; 30% occur once, and the top ten carry approximately 0.6%. The sample was blood. The receptors here all came from a girl aged 10-17 years with multiple sclerosis. Both conserved end residues are part of each CDR3. D genes are given only for firm matches. Rows give clone size only sometimes, using once, few, many, or a class for an expanded clone.

TRBV27	TRBJ2-6	NA	NA	TGTGCCAGCAGTTTATTGAGGCAGCCTTCTGGGGCCAACGTCCTGACTTTC	CASSLLRQPSGANVLTF
TRBV28	TRBJ2-3	NA	TRBD2	TGTGCCAGCAGAAGCGGGAGCCCCACAGATACGCAGTATTTT	CASRSGSPTDTQYF
TRBV20-1	TRBJ2-1	few	TRBD2	TGCAGTGCACAATACGGGGGGAAGTACAATGAGCAGTTCTTC	CSAQYGGKYNEQFF
TRBV6-1	TRBJ1-4	NA	NA	TGTGCCAGCAGTGAACCGACAGAGCGCATCGGACTGTTTTTT	CASSEPTERIGLFF
TRBV20-1	TRBJ1-6	few	NA	TGCAGTGCTAGAGATCGGCCGTCGGGGTCACCCCTCCACTTT	CSARDRPSGSPLHF
TRBV20-1	TRBJ1-1	few	NA	TGCAGTGCTCGCCGTCCAGGGAACACTGAAGCTTTCTTT	CSARRPGNTEAFF
TRBV6-5	TRBJ1-6	NA	NA	TGTGCCAGCAGTTACTCGAGAGGCGGAGGACCCCTCCACTTT	CASSYSRGGGPLHF
TRBV3-1	TRBJ2-1	NA	TRBD2	TGTGCCAGCAGCCAAGCTAGTTCGGGCGGGGGGTTCTTC	CASSQASSGGGFF
TRBV5-1	TRBJ1-2	NA	NA	TGTGCCAGCAGCCCCGGGACGAGGGGTGGCTACACCTTC	CASSPGTRGGYTF
TRBV20-1	TRBJ2-1	NA	NA	TGCAGTGCCGGAAGGAGGGGGCGCGAGGAGGATGAGCAGTTCTTC	CSAGRRGREEDEQFF
TRBV29-1	TRBJ1-1	NA	NA	TGCGGAGAGGGGAGGAAGAACACTGAAGCTTTCTTT	CGEGRKNTEAFF
TRBV28	TRBJ1-5	NA	NA	TGTGCCAGCAGGGCAGGAGGGAATCAGCCCCAGCATTTT	CASRAGGNQPQHF
TRBV20-1	TRBJ2-3	NA	TRBD2	TGCAGTGCTAGAGGGGGACTAGCGGGTTCGGGGGGCACAGATACGCAGTATTTT	CSARGGLAGSGGTDTQYF
TRBV11-2	TRBJ2-3	few	TRBD2	TGTGCCAGCAGCGGCGCAGGGAGACTAGCGGGGCAGTCCACAGATACGCAGTATTTT	CASSGAGRLAGQSTDTQYF
TRBV6-5	TRBJ1-4	few	NA	TGTGCCAGCAGTTACTCGGGGGGGGTGAATGAAAAACTGTTTTTT	CASSYSGGVNEKLFF
TRBV25-1	TRBJ2-1	NA	TRBD2	TGTGCCAGCAGCGGGAGGAATGAGCAGTTCTTC	CASSGRNEQFF
TRBV10-2	TRBJ2-7	NA	NA	TGCGCCAGCAGTGACATGGGGAGCTCCTACGAGCAGTACTTC	CASSDMGSSYEQYF
TRBV29-1	TRBJ2-2	NA	TRBD2	TGCAGCGTTGAAGATCTTCGGGGGGGGACCGGGGAGCTGTTTTTT	CSVEDLRGGTGELFF
TRBV15	TRBJ1-5	NA	TRBD1	TGTGCCACCAGCAGAGGTCGGAGGGGGCATCAGCCCCAGCATTTT	CATSRGRRGHQPQHF
TRBV10-3	TRBJ2-1	NA	TRBD2	TGTGCCATCAGTTTACTAGCGGGGGCAGAAAATGAGCAGTTCTTC	CAISLLAGAENEQFF
TRBV6-1	TRBJ2-1	NA	TRBD1	TGTGCCAGCAGGCCGTGGGGGACAGGCCTTTTCGATGAGCAGTTCTTC	CASRPWGTGLFDEQFF
TRBV29-1	TRBJ2-1	few	NA	TGCAGCGTGAGTGGGCGGGCGGCGTCGGTCAATGAGCAGTTCTTC	CSVSGRAASVNEQFF
TRBV12-3/TRBV12-4	TRBJ1-4	few	NA	TGTGCCAGCAGTTTTTACAATGAAAAACTGTTTTTT	CASSFYNEKLFF
TRBV10-3	TRBJ2-3	many	NA	TGTGCCATCAGTGAGTTGGCAGATACGCAGTATTTT	CAISELADTQYF
TRBV6-1	TRBJ2-5	many	NA	TGTGCCAGCCATGTTCCGGGACGGAAAGAGACCCAGTACTTC	CASHVPGRKETQYF
TRBV28	TRBJ1-5	many	NA	TGTGCCAGCAGTTATAGCAATCAGCCCCAGCATTTT	CASSYSNQPQHF
TRBV7-9	TRBJ2-1	NA	NA	TGTGCCAGCAGCTTTGAATCGAAGAACAATGAGCAGTTCTTC	CASSFESKNNEQFF